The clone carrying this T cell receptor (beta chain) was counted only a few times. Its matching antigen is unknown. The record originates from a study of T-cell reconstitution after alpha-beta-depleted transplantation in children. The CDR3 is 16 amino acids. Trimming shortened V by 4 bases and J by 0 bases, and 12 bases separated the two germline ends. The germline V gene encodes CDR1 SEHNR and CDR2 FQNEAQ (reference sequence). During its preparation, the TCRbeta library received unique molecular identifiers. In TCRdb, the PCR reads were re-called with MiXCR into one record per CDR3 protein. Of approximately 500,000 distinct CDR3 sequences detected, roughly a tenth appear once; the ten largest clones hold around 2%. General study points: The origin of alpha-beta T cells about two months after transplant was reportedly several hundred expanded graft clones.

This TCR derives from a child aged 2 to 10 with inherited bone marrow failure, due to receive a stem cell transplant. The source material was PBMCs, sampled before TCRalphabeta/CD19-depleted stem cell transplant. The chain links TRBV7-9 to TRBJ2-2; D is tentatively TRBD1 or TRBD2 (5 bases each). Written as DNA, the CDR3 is TGTGCCAGCAGCTGGGTGGGGGAATCGAACACCGGGGAGCTGTTTTTT. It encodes CASSWVGESNTGELFF.